Below, 28 T cell receptor beta chains from the same sample are listed, as sequenced in a study of T cells in pancreatic ductal adenocarcinoma. The selected patients with pancreatic ductal adenocarcinoma had surgery but no neoadjuvant therapy. Method: immunoSEQ multiplex PCR; TCRdb's copy keeps in-frame clones and lacks some. The table includes over 100,000 clones, roughly 96% detected once. Sequencing was done on a sample of PBMCs. These receptors came from a human donor with pancreatic ductal adenocarcinoma.

The chain joins TRBV13 to TRBJ2-7; TRBD2 might be the D (6 bases). Germline V CDR1 and CDR2: PRHDT, FYEKMQ (reference sequence). The V and J ends lost 5 bases and 4 bases respectively, with 18 bases between them. CDR3 length equals 15 residues. Here the CDR3 DNA reads TGTGCCAGCAGCCCCTCGGACCGGGGGAAATACGAGCAGTACTTC. Translating it yields CASSPSDRGKYEQYF.

The chain employs TRBV7-2 and TRBJ2-2; 8 bases map to TRBD1. The CDR3 totals 14 residues. The germline CDR1 and CDR2 sequences are SGHTA and FQGNSA. The J segment lost 6 bases and the V segment lost 5 bases, leaving 5 bases of the junction unmatched. The chain's CDR3 is CASSQGAGSGELFF. The CDR3 region has the DNA TGTGCCAGCAGCCAGGGGGCGGGGTCCGGGGAGCTGTTTTTT.

In this sample, this clone turned up once. J is TRBJ2-2 and V is TRBV19; 9 nucleotides match TRBD1. The CDR3 runs 14 residues. V gave up 5 bases and J gave up 6 bases; unmatched junction bases: 4. CDR1 and CDR2 (germline): LNHDA, SQIVND (reference sequence). As DNA, the CDR3 is TGTGCCAGTAGTTCTGGGACAGGGCCCGGGGAGCTGTTTTTT. The encoded protein is CASSSGTGPGELFF.

The V call is TRBV14, the J call TRBJ2-3, with D possibly TRBD2 on 5 matching bases. Germline CDR1 reads SGHDN; CDR2 reads FVKESK. V gave up 4 bases and J gave up 6 bases, with 14 bases separating them. This CDR3 is built from 14 residues. For the CDR3, the DNA is TGTGCCAGCAGCCCGATGGTGGGAGCGGATACGCAGTATTTT. The encoded protein is CASSPMVGADTQYF.

This clone was seen only once. Other DNA sequences of this sample code for an identical CDR3. The chain combines TRBV7-2 with TRBJ2-5, with 10 bases lining up with TRBD1. Trimming at V came to 5 bases and at J to 5 bases, leaving 5 bases not matched to a gene. CDR1 and CDR2 from the germline V gene are SGHTA and FQGNSA. There are 14 residues in the CDR3. The CDR3 here is CASSPDRGRETQYF. The CDR3, as DNA: TGTGCCAGCAGCCCAGACAGGGGGCGCGAGACCCAGTACTTC.

The chain links TRBV10-3 to TRBJ1-1, with 10 nucleotides matching TRBD1. CDR1 ENHRY and CDR2 SYGVKD come from the germline V gene. The CDR3 is made up of 14 amino acids. The V and J ends lost 8 bases and 1 base, in that order; junction bases with no gene match: 4. The CDR3 region is CAIRDRGKNTEAFF. The DNA for the CDR3 is TGTGCCATCCGGGACAGGGGAAAGAACACTGAAGCTTTCTTT.

The V and J genes are TRBV30 and TRBJ2-5; TRBD2 matches 14 bases. V was clipped by 4 bases and J by 1 base; unmatched bases: 2. In germline, CDR1 is GTSNPN, CDR2 SVGIG (reference sequence). This CDR3 is built from 15 residues. CDR3 nucleotides: TGTGCCTGGACCGGGACTAGCGGGAGCCAAGAGACCCAGTACTTC. It yields the protein CAWTGTSGSQETQYF.

The chain is built from TRBV11-2 and TRBJ2-3; possible D gene TRBD2, 6 bases. V was pared by 2 bases and J by 7 bases, with 13 bases between. Germline loops: CDR1 SGHAT, CDR2 FQNNGV. This CDR3 has 14 residues. Here the CDR3 DNA reads TGTGCCAGCAGCTTATCCGGGAGCATGAATACGCAGTATTTT. Translating gives CASSLSGSMNTQYF. Looking up the rest from reference TRBV11-2 and TRBJ2-3 gives the full variable domain: EAGVAQSPRYKIIEKRQSVAFWCNPISGHATLYWYQQILGQGPKLLIQFQNNGVVDDSQLPKDRFSAERLKGVDSTLKIQPAKLEDSAVYLCASSLSGSMNTQYFGPGTRLTVL.

The chain is built from TRBV28 and TRBJ2-7, with D perhaps TRBD1 (6 bases). This CDR3 is built from 13 residues. Germline CDR1 reads MDHEN; CDR2 reads SYDVKM. The ends were cut back, 7 bases at V and 0 bases at J, with 10 bases in the middle. The CDR3, as DNA: TGTGCCAGCATTCCGGGACACTCCTACGAGCAGTACTTC. Translated: CASIPGHSYEQYF.

This clone was observed a single time. The chain combines TRBV19 with TRBJ1-1, with 12 bases identical to TRBD1. Unmatched junction bases numbered 13, after V lost 7 bases and J lost 1 base. CDR1 and CDR2 from the germline V gene are LNHDA and SQIVND (reference sequence). This CDR3 spans 18 amino acids. The CDR3 region is CASNPIWDRGRRNTEAFF. The CDR3 DNA reads TGTGCCAGTAACCCTATCTGGGACAGGGGGCGAAGGAACACTGAAGCTTTCTTT.

This chain connects TRBV19 to TRBJ2-7, with 13 bases aligning to TRBD2. This CDR3 region has 15 residues. V was pared by 9 bases and J by 5 bases, with 10 bases of the junction left unmatched. Germline V lookup: CDR1 LNHDA, CDR2 SQIVND (reference sequence). The CDR3 loop reads CASSSGTSGTDEQYF. The CDR3 DNA reads TGTGCCAGCTCCTCCGGGACTAGCGGGACAGACGAGCAGTACTTC.

This sequence joins TRBV12-5 and TRBJ2-5; 7 nucleotides match TRBD2. The ends lost 2 bases at V and 4 bases at J; junction bases unmatched: 1. Germline V gene lookup returns CDR1 LGHNT and CDR2 FRNRAP. This CDR3 has 13 residues. CDR3 in DNA: TGTGCTAGTGGTTTGTGGGAGGGAGAGACCCAGTACTTC. Its protein product is CASGLWEGETQYF. Looking up the rest from reference TRBV12-5 and TRBJ2-5 gives the full variable domain: DARVTQTPRHKVTEMGQEVTMRCQPILGHNTVFWYRQTMMQGLELLAYFRNRAPLDDSGMPKDRFSAEMPDATLATLKIQPSEPRDSAVYFCASGLWEGETQYFGPGTRLLVL.

The gene calls are TRBV30 and TRBJ1-3; D ambiguous. Between the trimmed V and J ends, which lost 2 bases and 4 bases, there was a span of 15 bases. This CDR3 contains 15 residues. Germline V CDR1 and CDR2: GTSNPN, SVGIG (reference sequence). CDR3 protein: CAWSTRGFGGNTIYF. CDR3 bases: TGTGCCTGGAGTACCCGAGGATTCGGAGGAAACACCATATATTTT.

V gene TRBV29-1 combines with J gene TRBJ2-1, with 9 bases lining up with TRBD1. The V segment lost 6 bases and the J segment 5 bases; nucleotides outside the gene matches: 5. CDR1 and CDR2 (germline): SQVTM, ANQGSEA. CDR3 length: 13 residues. CDR3 coding DNA: TGCAGCGTCGCCGGGACAGGGAACAATGAGCAGTTCTTC. It encodes CSVAGTGNNEQFF.

This clone has only a few counts. This chain connects TRBV28 to TRBJ2-3; 9 bases fit TRBD2. J gave up 4 bases and V 6 bases, and 20 bases lay outside the gene matches. The CDR3 contains 19 residues. The V gene's germline CDR1 is MDHEN and CDR2 SYDVKM. CDR3 residues: CASRPRRGPSGIESDTQYF. CDR3 nucleotides: TGTGCCAGCAGACCCCGAAGAGGGCCTAGCGGGATAGAGTCAGATACGCAGTATTTT. The whole variable domain, filled in from reference TRBV28 and TRBJ2-3, reads DVKVTQSSRYLVKRTGEKVFLECVQDMDHENMFWYRQDPGLGLRLIYFSYDVKMKEKGDIPEGYSVSREKKERFSLILESASTNQTSMYLCASRPRRGPSGIESDTQYFGPGTRLTVL.

The chain has TRBV13 and TRBJ1-1; TRBD1 agrees at 7 bases. The ends lost 5 bases at V and 9 bases at J; junction bases unmatched: 9. The length of the CDR3 is 13 residues. Germline CDR1 is PRHDT and CDR2 is FYEKMQ (reference sequence). Here the CDR3 reads CASSPYGQVKAFF. CDR3 in DNA: TGTGCCAGCAGCCCTTACGGACAGGTCAAAGCTTTCTTT.

The V and J genes are TRBV19 and TRBJ1-1; D might be TRBD1 (6 bases). CDR3 length: 14 amino acids. Germline lookup yields CDR1 LNHDA and CDR2 SQIVND (reference sequence). V was clipped by 3 bases and J by 5 bases, with 13 bases between them. The CDR3: CASSITGLGTEAFF. The CDR3 DNA follows: TGTGCCAGTAGTATTACAGGGTTGGGGACTGAAGCTTTCTTT.

The CDR3 loop reads CASSLGPGGPYTEQFF. The CDR3, as DNA: TGTGCCAGCAGCTTAGGTCCGGGAGGGCCGTATACTGAGCAGTTCTTC. The chain carries TRBV7-2 and TRBJ2-1; 8 bases map to TRBD2. CDR3 size: 16 residues. Germline trimming cut 1 base from V and 9 bases from J; bases unmatched to any gene: 11. Germline assignment: CDR1 SGHTA and CDR2 FQGNSA.

This chain joins TRBV11-2 and TRBJ1-3; TRBD1 aligns across 7 bases. CDR1 SGHAT and CDR2 FQNNGV come from the germline V gene. CDR3 length equals 14 residues. V lost 5 bases and J lost 4; bases outside the gene matches: 5. CDR3: CASSATGNGNTIYF. The CDR3 DNA sequence: TGTGCCAGCAGCGCGACAGGGAACGGAAACACCATATATTTT.

V is TRBV5-1 and J is TRBJ2-7; TRBD2 agrees at 8 bases. The V gene's germline CDR1 is SGHRS and CDR2 YFSETQ. The J segment lost 6 bases and the V segment lost 2 bases, leaving 7 bases of the junction unmatched. The CDR3 extends over 14 amino acids. The CDR3 nucleotides read TGCGCCAGCAGCTTCGGGGGGGAGAATCGCGAGCAGTACTTC. It specifies CASSFGGENREQYF.

This chain connects TRBV5-1 to TRBJ2-2, with D tentatively TRBD2 (6 bases). CDR1 and CDR2 (germline): SGHRS, YFSETQ. The CDR3 contains 17 residues. Trimming shortened V by 2 bases and J by 7 bases, and 21 bases separated the two germline ends. The CDR3 DNA follows: TGCGCCAGCAGCTTAAGGCAGCTCGAATTCGGGGGCGGGGAGCTGTTTTTT. Protein product: CASSLRQLEFGGGELFF. The entire variable domain, with the rest obtained from reference TRBV5-1 and TRBJ2-2, is as follows: KAGVTQTPRYLIKTRGQQVTLSCSPISGHRSVSWYQQTPGQGLQFLFEYFSETQRNKGNFPGRFSGRQFSNSRSEMNVSTLELGDSALYLCASSLRQLEFGGGELFFGEGSRLTVL.

The chain recombines TRBV30 with TRBJ2-7, with TRBD2 matching over 8 bases. The germline V gene encodes CDR1 GTSNPN and CDR2 SVGIG (reference sequence). This CDR3 spans 15 amino acids. V shed 0 bases and J 0 bases; nucleotides not matched to a gene: 4. CDR3 nucleotides: TGTGCCTGGAGTGTAACGGGAGGGCCCTCCTACGAGCAGTACTTC. It specifies CAWSVTGGPSYEQYF. The full variable domain, its missing parts supplied by reference TRBV30 and TRBJ2-7, is SQTIHQWPATLVQPVGSPLSLECTVEGTSNPNLYWYRQAAGRGLQLLFYSVGIGQISSEVPQNLSASRPQDRQFILSSKKLLLSDSGFYLCAWSVTGGPSYEQYFGPGTRLTVT.

The chain recombines TRBV4-1 with TRBJ1-3, with TRBD1 as a possible D gene (5 bases). V was trimmed by 4 bases and J by 4 bases, leaving 14 bases between them. In germline, CDR1 is MGHRA, CDR2 YSYEKL. CDR3 size: 15 residues. The DNA for the CDR3 is TGCGCCAGCAGCCCCTCCCCGGGGGAGGGAAACACCATATATTTT. Translating gives CASSPSPGEGNTIYF.

The J gene is TRBJ1-5, the V gene TRBV2, with a tentative D call TRBD1 (6 bases). The CDR3 extends over 13 amino acids. Trimming cost V 4 bases and J 5 bases, with 9 bases left between them. Germline V gene sequence: CDR1 SNHLY, CDR2 FYNNEI. DNA for the CDR3: TGTGCCAGCAGTGCAGAGGGGGATCAGCCCCAGCATTTT. Translated, it gives CASSAEGDQPQHF.

The V and J genes are TRBV11-2 and TRBJ2-7, with 7 bases fitting TRBD1. CDR1 and CDR2 from the germline V gene are SGHAT and FQNNGV. V gave up 4 bases and J gave up 2 bases; unmatched junction bases: 8. There are 15 residues in the CDR3. The CDR3 sequence is CASSSLRDSTYEQYF. The CDR3 coding sequence is TGTGCCAGCAGCTCCCTCCGGGACAGCACCTACGAGCAGTACTTC.

This clone was picked up one time. The rearrangement joins TRBV6-1 to TRBJ1-4; TRBD1 is a possible D gene (6 bases). From germline, CDR1 is MNHNS and CDR2 SASEGT. The ends were cut back, 5 bases at V and 7 bases at J, with 14 bases in the middle. The CDR3 is 14 residues long. CDR3: CASSPGHTTEKLFF. As DNA, the CDR3 is TGTGCCAGCAGTCCGGGACATACCACTGAAAAACTGTTTTTT.

This chain links TRBV18 with TRBJ2-7; 9 bases map to TRBD1. The germline V gene has CDR1 KGHSH and CDR2 LQKENI. The CDR3 extends over 17 amino acids. V was clipped by 1 base and J by 5 bases; unmatched bases: 12. This chain's CDR3 is CASSPLMGGTGSHEQYF. As DNA, the CDR3 is TGTGCCAGCTCACCACTTATGGGCGGGACAGGGTCCCACGAGCAGTACTTC. The whole variable domain, remainder taken from reference TRBV18 and TRBJ2-7, is NAGVMQNPRHLVRRRGQEARLRCSPMKGHSHVYWYRQLPEEGLKFMVYLQKENIIDESGMPKERFSAEFPKEGPSILRIQQVVRGDSAAYFCASSPLMGGTGSHEQYFGPGTRLTVT.

This chain joins TRBV28 and TRBJ2-5; tentative D call: TRBD1 (5 bases). The CDR3 loop spans 14 amino acids. The V gene lost 2 bases and the J gene lost 2 bases, with 9 bases spanning the gap. Germline values: CDR1 MDHEN, CDR2 SYDVKM. In nucleotides, the CDR3 is TGTGCCAGCAGTTTACGACAGACACAAGAGACCCAGTACTTC. It yields the protein CASSLRQTQETQYF.